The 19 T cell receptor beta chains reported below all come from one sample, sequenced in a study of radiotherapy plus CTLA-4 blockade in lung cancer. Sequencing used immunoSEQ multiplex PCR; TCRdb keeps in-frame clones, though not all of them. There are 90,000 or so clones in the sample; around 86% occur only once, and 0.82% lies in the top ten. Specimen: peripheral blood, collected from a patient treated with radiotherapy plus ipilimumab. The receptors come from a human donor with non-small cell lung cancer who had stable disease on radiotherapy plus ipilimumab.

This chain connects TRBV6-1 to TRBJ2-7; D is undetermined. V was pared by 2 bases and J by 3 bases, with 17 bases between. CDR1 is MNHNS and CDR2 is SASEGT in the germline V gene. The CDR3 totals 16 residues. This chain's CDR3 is CASSELVAPSGYEQYF. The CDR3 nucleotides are TGTGCCAGCAGTGAATTAGTGGCGCCTTCGGGCTACGAGCAGTACTTC.

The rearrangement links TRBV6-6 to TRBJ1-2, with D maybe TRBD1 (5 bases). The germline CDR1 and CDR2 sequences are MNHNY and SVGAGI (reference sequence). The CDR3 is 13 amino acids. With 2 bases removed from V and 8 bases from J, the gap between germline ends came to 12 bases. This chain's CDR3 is CASSYPGGQGYTF. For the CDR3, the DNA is TGTGCCAGCAGTTACCCCGGGGGTCAAGGCTACACCTTC.

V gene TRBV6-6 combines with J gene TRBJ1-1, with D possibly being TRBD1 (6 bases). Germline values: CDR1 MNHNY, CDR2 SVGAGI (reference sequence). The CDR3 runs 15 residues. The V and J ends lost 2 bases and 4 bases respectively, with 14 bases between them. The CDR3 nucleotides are TGTGCCAGCAGTTACCCGGGGCCAGGGGTCACTGAAGCTTTCTTT. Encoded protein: CASSYPGPGVTEAFF.

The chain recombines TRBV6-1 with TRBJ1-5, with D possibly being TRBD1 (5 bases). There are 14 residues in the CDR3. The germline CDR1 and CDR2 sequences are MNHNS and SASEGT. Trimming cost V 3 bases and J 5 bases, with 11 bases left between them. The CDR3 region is CASSDSAGYQPQHF. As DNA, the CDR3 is TGTGCCAGCAGTGATTCGGCAGGGTATCAGCCCCAGCATTTT.

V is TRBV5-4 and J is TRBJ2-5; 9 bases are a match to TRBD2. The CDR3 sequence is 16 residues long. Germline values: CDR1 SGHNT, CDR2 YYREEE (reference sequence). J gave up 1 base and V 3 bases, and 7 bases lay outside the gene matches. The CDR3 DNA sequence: TGTGCCAGCAGCTCACCGACTAGCGGTTTCCAAGAGACCCAGTACTTC. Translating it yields CASSSPTSGFQETQYF.

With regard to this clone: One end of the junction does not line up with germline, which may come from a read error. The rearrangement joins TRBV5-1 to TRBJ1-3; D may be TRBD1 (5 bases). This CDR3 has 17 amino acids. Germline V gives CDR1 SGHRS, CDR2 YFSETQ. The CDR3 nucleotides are TGCGCCAGCAGCTTAAATCCGGGACTGAACTCTGGAAGCACCATATATTTT. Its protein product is CASSLNPGLNSGSTIYF.

The CDR3 loop reads CASSYARVGTEAFF. CDR3 sequence (DNA): TGTGCCAGCAGTTACGCAAGAGTCGGCACTGAAGCTTTCTTT. V usage is TRBV27 and J usage is TRBJ1-1; D gene ambiguous. Germline-derived CDR1 and CDR2 are MNHEY and SMNVEV (reference sequence). Trimming shortened V by 4 bases and J by 4 bases, and 13 bases separated the two germline ends. This CDR3 spans 14 amino acids.

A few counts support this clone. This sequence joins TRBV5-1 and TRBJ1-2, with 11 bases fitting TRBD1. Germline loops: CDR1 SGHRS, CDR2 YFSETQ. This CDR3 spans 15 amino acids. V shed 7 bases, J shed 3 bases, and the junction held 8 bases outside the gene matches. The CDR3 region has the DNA TGCGCCAGCCGGGAGGGGACAGGGGGTCACTATGGCTACACCTTC. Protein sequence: CASREGTGGHYGYTF.

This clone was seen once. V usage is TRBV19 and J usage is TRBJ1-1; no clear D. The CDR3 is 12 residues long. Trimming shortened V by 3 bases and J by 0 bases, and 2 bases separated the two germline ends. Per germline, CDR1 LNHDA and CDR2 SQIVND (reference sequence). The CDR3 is CASSILNTEAFF. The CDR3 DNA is TGTGCCAGTAGTATCTTGAACACTGAAGCTTTCTTT. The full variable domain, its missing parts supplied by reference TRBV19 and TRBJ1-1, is DGGITQSPKYLFRKEGQNVTLSCEQNLNHDAMYWYRQDPGQGLRLIYYSQIVNDFQKGDIAEGYSVSREKKESFPLTVTSAQKNPTAFYLCASSILNTEAFFGQGTRLTVV.

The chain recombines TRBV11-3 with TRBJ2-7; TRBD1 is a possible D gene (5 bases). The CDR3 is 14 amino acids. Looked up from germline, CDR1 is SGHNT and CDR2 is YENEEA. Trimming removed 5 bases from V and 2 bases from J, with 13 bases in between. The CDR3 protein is CASSKTVTPYEQYF. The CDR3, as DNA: TGTGCCAGCAGCAAGACAGTCACGCCCTACGAGCAGTACTTC.

CDR3 in amino acids: CASSQERDGLAASDTQYF. The CDR3 region has the DNA TGTGCCAGCAGCCAAGAAAGGGACGGACTAGCGGCCTCAGATACGCAGTATTTT. The chain is built from TRBV14 and TRBJ2-3, with 10 bases fitting TRBD2. The CDR3 loop spans 18 amino acids. Looked up from germline, CDR1 is SGHDN and CDR2 is FVKESK. Unmatched junction bases numbered 10, after V lost 0 bases and J lost 4 bases.

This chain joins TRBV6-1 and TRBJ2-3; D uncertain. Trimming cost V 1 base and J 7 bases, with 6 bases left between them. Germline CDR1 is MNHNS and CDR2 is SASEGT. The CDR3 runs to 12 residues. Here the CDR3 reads CASSEGPNTQYF. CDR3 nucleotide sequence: TGTGCCAGCAGTGAAGGGCCGAATACGCAGTATTTT.

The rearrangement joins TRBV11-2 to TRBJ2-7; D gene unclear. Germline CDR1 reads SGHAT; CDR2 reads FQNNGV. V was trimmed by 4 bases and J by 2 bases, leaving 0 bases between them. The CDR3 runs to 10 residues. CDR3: CASSSYEQYF. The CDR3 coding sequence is TGTGCCAGCAGCTCCTACGAGCAGTACTTC.

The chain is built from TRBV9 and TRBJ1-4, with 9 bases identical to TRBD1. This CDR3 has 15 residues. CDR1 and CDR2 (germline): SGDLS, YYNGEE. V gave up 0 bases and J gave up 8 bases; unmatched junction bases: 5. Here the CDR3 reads CASSVGTGEGEKLFF. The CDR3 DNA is TGTGCCAGCAGCGTAGGGACAGGGGAGGGAGAAAAACTGTTTTTT.

This chain's CDR3 is CASSEGGRGIFSYEQYF. The DNA for the CDR3 is TGTGCCAGCAGTGAGGGGGGTCGGGGGATTTTCTCCTACGAGCAGTACTTC. The chain couples TRBV25-1 to TRBJ2-7; D is perhaps TRBD2 (6 bases). Germline lookup yields CDR1 MGHDK and CDR2 SYGVNS. V lost 3 bases and J 0 bases, leaving 18 bases between the germline ends. The CDR3 spans 17 residues.

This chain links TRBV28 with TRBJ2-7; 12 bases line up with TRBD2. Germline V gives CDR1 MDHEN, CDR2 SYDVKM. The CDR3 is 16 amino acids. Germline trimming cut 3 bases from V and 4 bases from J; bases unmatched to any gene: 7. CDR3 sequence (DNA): TGTGCCAGCAGTTTCTTGCTAGCGGGAGGGAGGTACGAGCAGTACTTC. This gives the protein CASSFLLAGGRYEQYF.

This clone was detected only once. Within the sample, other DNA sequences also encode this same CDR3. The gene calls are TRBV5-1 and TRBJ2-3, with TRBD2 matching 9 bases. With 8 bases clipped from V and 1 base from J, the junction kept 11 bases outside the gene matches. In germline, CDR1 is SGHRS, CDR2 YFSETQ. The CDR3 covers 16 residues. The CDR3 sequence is CASSPVAGAGTDTQYF. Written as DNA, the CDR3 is TGCGCCAGTAGCCCTGTAGCGGGGGCAGGCACAGATACGCAGTATTTT.

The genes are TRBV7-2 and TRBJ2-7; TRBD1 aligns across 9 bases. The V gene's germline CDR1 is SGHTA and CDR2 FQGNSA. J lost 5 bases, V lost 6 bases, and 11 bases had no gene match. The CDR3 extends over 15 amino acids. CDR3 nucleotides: TGTGCCAGCAGTCCTTCGGGACAGGGCTACCACGAGCAGTACTTC. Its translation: CASSPSGQGYHEQYF.

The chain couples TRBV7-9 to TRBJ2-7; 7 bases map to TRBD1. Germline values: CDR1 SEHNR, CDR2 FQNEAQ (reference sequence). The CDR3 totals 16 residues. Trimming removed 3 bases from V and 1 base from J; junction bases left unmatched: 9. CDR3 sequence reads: CASSFPRDSWSYEQYF. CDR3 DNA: TGTGCCAGCAGCTTCCCCCGGGACAGCTGGTCCTACGAGCAGTACTTC.